Sequencing of this T cell receptor (beta chain) was carried out in a study of blood T cells in healthy people across ages. Study-wide findings and caveats: Long-lived donors had more naive CD4+ cells and higher diversity than aged donors.

Sample-barcoded 5' priming and a J-beta primer mix drove a second PCR of roughly 6 to 12 cycles. A template-switch adaptor that had 12 random nucleotides put a tag on each cDNA molecule. TCRdb re-derived calls from the 5' RACE reads in MiXCR, one entry per CDR3 protein. The sample includes 900,000 to 950,000 distinct CDR3 sequences, 25% to 30% of them seen just once. With regard to this clonotype: Its antigen is not identified.

V gave up 5 bases and J gave up 4 bases; unmatched junction bases: 7. This CDR3 has 15 residues. In germline, CDR1 is SGHAT, CDR2 FQDESV (reference sequence). This sample was shared with a second study, whose subject was T cells of mothers and their children. This second study notes: Healthy Caucasian mothers, a few in number, and their six children were the donors. Unrelated pairs and related pairs have their TCR recombination output shaped similarly by thymic selection.

The TCR originated in a woman in her thirties or forties in good health. The sequenced sample was blood. V gene TRBV11-1 combines with J gene TRBJ2-1; 8 nucleotides align to TRBD2. The CDR3, as DNA: TGTGCCAGCAGCCAGCGGGGGACGCTATACAATGAGCAGTTCTTC. Amino acids: CASSQRGTLYNEQFF.